This TCR beta chain stems from a study of blood T cell repertoires in COVID-19. Study background: Samples taken during acute and convalescent COVID-19 were collected in the United States, Italy and Spain. PBMCs, B-cell-depleted T cells, or T cells provided the cDNA or gDNA that made up the material.

Produced via immunoSEQ multiplex PCR; TCRdb's table is partial and in-frame only. The sample lists around 81,000 clones, around nine tenths occurring once. Trimming took off 5 bases at V and 1 base at J, with 12 bases between the two ends. The CDR3 contains 15 residues. Per the germline V gene, CDR1 is SGHVS and CDR2 is FQNEAQ. Sequencing was performed on peripheral blood. V and J are TRBV7-8 and TRBJ2-1; a possible D gene is TRBD2 (6 bases). This sequence was found in a woman aged 60 to 75 with acute or convalescent COVID-19. CDR3 loop: CASSLSGRSYNEQFF. The CDR3 DNA reads as TGTGCCAGCAGCCTTAGCGGAAGGTCCTACAATGAGCAGTTCTTC.